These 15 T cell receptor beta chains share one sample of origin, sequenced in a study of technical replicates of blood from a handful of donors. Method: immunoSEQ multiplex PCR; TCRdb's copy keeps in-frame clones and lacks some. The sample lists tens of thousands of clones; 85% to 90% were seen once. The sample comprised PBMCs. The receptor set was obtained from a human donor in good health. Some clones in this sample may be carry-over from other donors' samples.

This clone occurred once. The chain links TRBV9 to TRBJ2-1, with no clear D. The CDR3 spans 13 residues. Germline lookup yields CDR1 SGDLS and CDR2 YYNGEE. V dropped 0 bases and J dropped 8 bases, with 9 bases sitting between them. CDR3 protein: CASSVGVRDEQFF. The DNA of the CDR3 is TGTGCCAGCAGCGTAGGGGTCCGGGATGAGCAGTTCTTC.

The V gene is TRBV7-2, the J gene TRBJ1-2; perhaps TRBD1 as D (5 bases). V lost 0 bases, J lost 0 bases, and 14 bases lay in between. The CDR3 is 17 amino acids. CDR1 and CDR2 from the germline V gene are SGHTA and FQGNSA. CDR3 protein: CASSLALDRSTNYGYTF. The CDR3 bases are TGTGCCAGCAGCTTAGCTCTCGACAGATCTACTAACTATGGCTACACCTTC.

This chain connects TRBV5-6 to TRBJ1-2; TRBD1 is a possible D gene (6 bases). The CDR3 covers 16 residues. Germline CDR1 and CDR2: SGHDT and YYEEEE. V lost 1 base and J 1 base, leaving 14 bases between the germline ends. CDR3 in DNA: TGTGCCAGCAGCTTGTTCAGGGGCTCACTTAACTATGGCTACACCTTC. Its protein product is CASSLFRGSLNYGYTF.

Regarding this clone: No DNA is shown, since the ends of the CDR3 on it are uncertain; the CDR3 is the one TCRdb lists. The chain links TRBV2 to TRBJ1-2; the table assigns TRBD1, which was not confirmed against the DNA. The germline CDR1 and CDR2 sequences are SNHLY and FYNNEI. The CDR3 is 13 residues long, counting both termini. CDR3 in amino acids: CASILDRDYGYTF.

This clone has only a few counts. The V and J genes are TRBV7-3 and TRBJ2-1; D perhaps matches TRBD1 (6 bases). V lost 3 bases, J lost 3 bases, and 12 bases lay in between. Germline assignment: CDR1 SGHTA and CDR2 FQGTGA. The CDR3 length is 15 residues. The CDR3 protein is CASSFSRGNYNEQFF. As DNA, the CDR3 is TGTGCCAGCAGCTTTAGCAGGGGTAACTACAATGAGCAGTTCTTC. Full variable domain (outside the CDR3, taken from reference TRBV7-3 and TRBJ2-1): GAGVSQTPSNKVTEKGKYVELRCDPISGHTALYWYRQSLGQGPEFLIYFQGTGAADDSGLPNDRFFAVRPEGSVSTLKIQRTERGDSAVYLCASSFSRGNYNEQFFGPGTRLTVL.

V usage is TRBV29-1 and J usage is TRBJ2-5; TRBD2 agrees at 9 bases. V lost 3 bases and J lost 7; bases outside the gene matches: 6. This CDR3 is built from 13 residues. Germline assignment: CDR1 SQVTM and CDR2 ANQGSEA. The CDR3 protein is CSVEGTSFGTQYF. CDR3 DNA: TGCAGCGTTGAGGGGACTAGCTTCGGGACCCAGTACTTC. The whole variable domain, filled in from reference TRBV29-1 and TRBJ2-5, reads SAVISQKPSRDICQRGTSLTIQCQVDSQVTMMFWYRQQPGQSLTLIATANQGSEATYESGFVIDKFPISRPNLTFSTLTVSNMSPEDSSIYLCSVEGTSFGTQYFGPGTRLLVL.

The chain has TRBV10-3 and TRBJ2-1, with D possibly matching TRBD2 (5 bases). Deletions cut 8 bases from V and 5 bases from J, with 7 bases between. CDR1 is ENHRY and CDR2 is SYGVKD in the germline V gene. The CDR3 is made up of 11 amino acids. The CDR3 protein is CAIGENNEQFF. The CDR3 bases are TGTGCCATCGGGGAGAACAATGAGCAGTTCTTC.

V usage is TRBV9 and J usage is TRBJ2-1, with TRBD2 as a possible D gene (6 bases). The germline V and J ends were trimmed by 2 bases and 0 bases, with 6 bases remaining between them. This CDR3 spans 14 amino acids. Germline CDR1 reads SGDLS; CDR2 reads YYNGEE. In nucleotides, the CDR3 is TGTGCCAGCAGCGTGGGGGGCTCCTACAATGAGCAGTTCTTC. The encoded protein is CASSVGGSYNEQFF.

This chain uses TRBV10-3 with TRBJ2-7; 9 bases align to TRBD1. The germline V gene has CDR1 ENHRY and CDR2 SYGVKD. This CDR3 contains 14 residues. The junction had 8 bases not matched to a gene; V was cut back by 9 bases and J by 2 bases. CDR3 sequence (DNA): TGTGCCATTTCGGGGGACAGGGCTCCCTACGAGCAGTACTTC. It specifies CAISGDRAPYEQYF.

In nucleotides, the CDR3 is TGTGCCTGGCGTCAGGGTAGGGATGGCTACACCTTC. Translated: CAWRQGRDGYTF. The chain recombines TRBV30 with TRBJ1-2; a weak D match, TRBD1 (5 bases). Trimming took off 5 bases at V and 6 bases at J, with 13 bases between the two ends. The CDR3 runs 12 residues. The germline V gene has CDR1 GTSNPN and CDR2 SVGIG (reference sequence).

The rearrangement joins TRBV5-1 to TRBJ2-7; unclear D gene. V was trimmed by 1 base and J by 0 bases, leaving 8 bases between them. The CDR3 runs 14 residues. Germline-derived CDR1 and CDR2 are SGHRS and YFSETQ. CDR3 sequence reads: CASSLSAGSYEQYF. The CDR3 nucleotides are TGCGCCAGCAGCTTGTCGGCAGGCTCCTACGAGCAGTACTTC.

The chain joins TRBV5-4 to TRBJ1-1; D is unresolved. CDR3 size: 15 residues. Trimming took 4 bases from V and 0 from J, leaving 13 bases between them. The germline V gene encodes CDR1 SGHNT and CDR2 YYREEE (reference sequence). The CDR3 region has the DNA TGTGCCAGCAGCCCGCCCACAGCTATGAACACTGAAGCTTTCTTT. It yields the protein CASSPPTAMNTEAFF.

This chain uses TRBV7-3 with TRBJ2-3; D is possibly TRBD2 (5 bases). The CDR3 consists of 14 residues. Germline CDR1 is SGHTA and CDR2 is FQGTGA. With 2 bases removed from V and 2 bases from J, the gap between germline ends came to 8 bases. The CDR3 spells CASSLGLSTDTQYF. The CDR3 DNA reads TGTGCCAGCAGCTTAGGACTTTCCACAGATACGCAGTATTTT. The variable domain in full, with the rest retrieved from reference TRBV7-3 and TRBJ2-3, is GAGVSQTPSNKVTEKGKYVELRCDPISGHTALYWYRQSLGQGPEFLIYFQGTGAADDSGLPNDRFFAVRPEGSVSTLKIQRTERGDSAVYLCASSLGLSTDTQYFGPGTRLTVL.

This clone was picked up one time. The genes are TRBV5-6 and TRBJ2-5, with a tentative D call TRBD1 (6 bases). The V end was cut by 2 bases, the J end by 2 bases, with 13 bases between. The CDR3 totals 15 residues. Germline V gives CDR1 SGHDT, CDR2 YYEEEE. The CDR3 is CASSLTGMGQETQYF. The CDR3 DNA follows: TGTGCCAGCAGCTTAACAGGGATGGGTCAAGAGACCCAGTACTTC.

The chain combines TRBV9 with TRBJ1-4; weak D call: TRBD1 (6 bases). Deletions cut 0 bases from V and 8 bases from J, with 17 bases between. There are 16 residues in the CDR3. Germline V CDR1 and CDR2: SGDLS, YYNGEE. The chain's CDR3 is CASSVATGGLMEKLFF. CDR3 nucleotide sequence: TGTGCCAGCAGCGTAGCTACGGGGGGCCTTATGGAAAAACTGTTTTTT.